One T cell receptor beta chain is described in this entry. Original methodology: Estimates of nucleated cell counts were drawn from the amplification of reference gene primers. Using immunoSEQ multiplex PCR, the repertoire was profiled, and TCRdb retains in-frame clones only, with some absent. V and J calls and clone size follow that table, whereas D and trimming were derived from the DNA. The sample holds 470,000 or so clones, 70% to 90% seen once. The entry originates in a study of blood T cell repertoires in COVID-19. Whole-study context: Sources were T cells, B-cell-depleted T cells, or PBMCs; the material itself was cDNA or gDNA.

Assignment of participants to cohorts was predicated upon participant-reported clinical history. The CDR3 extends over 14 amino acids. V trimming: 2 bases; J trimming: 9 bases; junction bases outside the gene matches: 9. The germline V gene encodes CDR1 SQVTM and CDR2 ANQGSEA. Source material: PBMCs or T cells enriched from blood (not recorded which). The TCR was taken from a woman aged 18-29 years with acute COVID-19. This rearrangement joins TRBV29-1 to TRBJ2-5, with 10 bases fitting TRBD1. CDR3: CSVELGQGLGAQYF. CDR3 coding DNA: TGCAGCGTTGAATTGGGACAGGGGCTTGGGGCCCAGTACTTC.